These 9 T cell receptor beta chains came from one sample sequenced in a study of blood T cell repertoires in COVID-19. Data came from immunoSEQ multiplex PCR; TCRdb stores just in-frame clones and leaves some out. The sample holds 200,000 or so clones, roughly four fifths seen once. Sequenced material: PBMCs or T cells enriched from blood (not recorded which). These receptors came from a middle-aged woman with acute COVID-19.

The chain combines TRBV3-1 (or the pseudogene TRBV3-2) with TRBJ2-7; TRBD2 aligns across 9 bases. The CDR3 extends over 16 amino acids. V lost 2 bases, J lost 5 bases, and 10 bases stayed unmatched. The germline V gene encodes CDR1 LGHDT and CDR2 YNNKEL (reference sequence). The CDR3 reads CASSQSWGGRADEQYF. CDR3 sequence (DNA): TGTGCCAGCAGCCAAAGTTGGGGCGGGAGGGCCGACGAGCAGTACTTC.

The chain is built from TRBV3-1 (or the pseudogene TRBV3-2) and TRBJ2-4; weak D call: TRBD2 (6 bases). This CDR3 region has 17 residues. Trimming took off 1 base at V and 7 bases at J, with 20 bases between the two ends. Germline V lookup: CDR1 LGHDT, CDR2 YNNKEL (reference sequence). The CDR3 DNA follows: TGTGCCAGCAGCCAAGGGTTCGGTGGCGGGGTTCATAACATTCAGTACTTC. Translated, it gives CASSQGFGGGVHNIQYF.

The genes are TRBV19 and TRBJ1-1; TRBD1 agrees at 7 bases. The germline V gene has CDR1 LNHDA and CDR2 SQIVND (reference sequence). V shed 7 bases, J shed 1 base, and the junction held 9 bases outside the gene matches. CDR3 size: 15 residues. The CDR3 region is CASTISAGGNTEAFF. The CDR3 bases are TGTGCCAGTACCATCTCCGCAGGGGGGAACACTGAAGCTTTCTTT. The full variable domain, its missing parts supplied by reference TRBV19 and TRBJ1-1, is DGGITQSPKYLFRKEGQNVTLSCEQNLNHDAMYWYRQDPGQGLRLIYYSQIVNDFQKGDIAEGYSVSREKKESFPLTVTSAQKNPTAFYLCASTISAGGNTEAFFGQGTRLTVV.

This clone was counted only a few times. The chain is built from TRBV28 and TRBJ2-1; D may be TRBD2 (6 bases). Germline values: CDR1 MDHEN, CDR2 SYDVKM. V was cut by 7 bases and J by 4 bases, with 17 bases left in between. This CDR3 is 15 amino acids long. The CDR3 is CASTRGGAEYNEQFF. In nucleotides, the CDR3 is TGTGCCAGCACCCGAGGAGGGGCTGAATACAATGAGCAGTTCTTC.

J is TRBJ2-7 and V is TRBV18; D is possibly TRBD2 (6 bases). Germline lookup yields CDR1 KGHSH and CDR2 LQKENI. V gave up 3 bases and J gave up 3 bases, with 12 bases separating them. This CDR3 contains 14 residues. This CDR3 is CASSPKSGVYEQYF. CDR3 DNA: TGTGCCAGCTCACCGAAATCGGGGGTCTACGAGCAGTACTTC.

In this sample, this clone turned up a few times. The chain combines TRBV4-2 with TRBJ1-5; D remains unclear. Deletions cut 0 bases from V and 7 bases from J, with 10 bases between. Germline lookup yields CDR1 LGHNA and CDR2 YNFKEQ. The CDR3 runs 14 residues. CDR3 loop: CASSQDALTQPQHF. CDR3 coding DNA: TGTGCCAGCAGCCAAGATGCGCTTACGCAGCCCCAGCATTTT.

The V gene is TRBV4-3, the J gene TRBJ1-2; the match to TRBD1 covers 7 bases. V gave up 4 bases and J gave up 4 bases; unmatched junction bases: 3. There are 13 residues in the CDR3. Germline CDR1 and CDR2: LGHNA and YSLEER. In DNA form, the CDR3 reads TGCGCCAGCAGCCGGACAGGAGGCTATGGCTACACCTTC. It yields the protein CASSRTGGYGYTF.

A few counts support this clone. This chain links TRBV19 with TRBJ2-5; TRBD2 matches at 10 bases. Germline CDR1 is LNHDA and CDR2 is SQIVND (reference sequence). The V and J ends lost 6 bases and 3 bases, in that order; junction bases with no gene match: 4. CDR3 length: 14 amino acids. CDR3 in DNA: TGTGCCAGTAGGCTCAGCGGGGGGGAAGAGACCCAGTACTTC. Protein sequence: CASRLSGGEETQYF.

The rearrangement links TRBV4-1 to TRBJ2-5; 9 nucleotides align to TRBD2. The CDR3 runs to 15 residues. The J segment lost 2 bases and the V segment lost 4 bases, leaving 5 bases of the junction unmatched. Germline V gene lookup returns CDR1 MGHRA and CDR2 YSYEKL. The CDR3 reads CASSLSGGPQETQYF. CDR3 nucleotides: TGCGCCAGCAGCCTTAGCGGGGGCCCGCAAGAGACCCAGTACTTC.